The 16 T cell receptor beta chains reported below all come from one sample, sequenced in a study of shared clonotypes between healthy human individuals. Only in-frame clones appear in the TCRdb table, and some are missing; sequencing was by immunoSEQ multiplex PCR. The table records 450,000 to 600,000 clones, 79% of them present only once. The sequenced sample consisted of PBMCs. These receptors originate from a woman aged 35 to 49 in good health. Some clones in this sample may be carry-over from other donors' samples.

Worth noting for this clone: In the same sample, other DNA sequences code for this CDR3. V and J are TRBV7-2 and TRBJ1-2; 9 bases agree with TRBD1. Trimming at V came to 1 base and at J to 4 bases, leaving 1 base not matched to a gene. Germline lookup yields CDR1 SGHTA and CDR2 FQGNSA. This CDR3 contains 14 residues. CDR3 sequence (DNA): TGTGCCAGCAGCTTAGACAGGGGGCCCTATGGCTACACCTTC. As protein: CASSLDRGPYGYTF.

The rearrangement joins TRBV7-9 to TRBJ2-1; D might be TRBD1 or TRBD2, each matching 5 bases. Per germline, CDR1 SEHNR and CDR2 FQNEAQ (reference sequence). Trimming took off 0 bases at V and 2 bases at J, with 8 bases between the two ends. This CDR3 comprises 15 residues. The CDR3: CASSLAGTPYNEQFF. In DNA form, the CDR3 reads TGTGCCAGCAGCTTAGCCGGGACCCCCTACAATGAGCAGTTCTTC.

J is TRBJ2-7 and V is TRBV6-5; 8 bases agree with TRBD1. J lost 3 bases, V lost 5 bases, and 6 bases had no gene match. CDR1 and CDR2 (germline): MNHEY, SVGAGI. This CDR3 contains 14 residues. CDR3 sequence reads: CASSPRTGNYEQYF. The DNA for the CDR3 is TGTGCCAGCAGTCCCCGGACAGGGAACTACGAGCAGTACTTC.

This chain links TRBV30 with TRBJ2-1; D unclear. From germline, CDR1 is GTSNPN and CDR2 SVGIG (reference sequence). V lost 1 base and J 14 bases, leaving 12 bases between the germline ends. The CDR3 is made up of 11 amino acids. This CDR3 is CAWSGGSGKFF. CDR3 DNA: TGTGCCTGGAGTGGGGGTAGTGGGAAGTTCTTC.

A word on this clone: A far larger clone is one nucleotide away, so this likely arose from a read error. J is TRBJ2-1 and V is TRBV7-2, with 9 bases that match TRBD2. Germline lookup yields CDR1 SGHTA and CDR2 FQGNSA. This CDR3 spans 15 amino acids. Written as DNA, the CDR3 is TGTGCCAGCAGCGTGCAAGCGGGAGGATACAGTGAGCAGTTCTTC. Translation gives CASSVQAGGYSEQFF.

The chain recombines TRBV2 with TRBJ1-4, with TRBD1 matching over 8 bases. With V trimmed by 3 bases and J by 5 bases, 5 bases remained unmatched. In germline, CDR1 is SNHLY, CDR2 FYNNEI. This CDR3 spans 15 amino acids. This CDR3 reads CASSEVRTGNEKLFF. DNA for the CDR3: TGTGCCAGCAGTGAGGTTCGGACAGGGAATGAAAAACTGTTTTTT.

The rearrangement uses TRBV28 and TRBJ2-7; tentative D call: TRBD1 (5 bases). Germline V gives CDR1 MDHEN, CDR2 SYDVKM. The CDR3 totals 16 residues. Trimming removed 6 bases at V and 0 bases at J, with 18 bases between. CDR3 in amino acids: CASSLSAAGISYEQYF. The CDR3 DNA follows: TGTGCCAGCAGCCTATCGGCGGCAGGGATCTCCTACGAGCAGTACTTC. The full variable domain, rest sourced from reference TRBV28 and TRBJ2-7, is DVKVTQSSRYLVKRTGEKVFLECVQDMDHENMFWYRQDPGLGLRLIYFSYDVKMKEKGDIPEGYSVSREKKERFSLILESASTNQTSMYLCASSLSAAGISYEQYFGPGTRLTVT.

The V and J genes are TRBV7-9 and TRBJ2-5, with 8 bases fitting TRBD1. CDR3 size: 15 residues. V lost 6 bases and J lost 2; bases outside the gene matches: 8. Germline V gives CDR1 SEHNR, CDR2 FQNEAQ (reference sequence). The CDR3, as DNA: TGTGCCAGCAGGGTAGGACAGGGCCCACAAGAGACCCAGTACTTC. Translation: CASRVGQGPQETQYF.

The chain joins TRBV6-1 to TRBJ2-7; 8 positions agree with TRBD2. The CDR3 is 17 amino acids. CDR1 and CDR2 from the germline V gene are MNHNS and SASEGT. V trimming: 0 bases; J trimming: 2 bases; junction bases outside the gene matches: 9. The CDR3 nucleotides read TGTGCCAGCAGTGAAGCGTGGGACGGGAGGGCCCCCTACGAGCAGTACTTC. Amino acid sequence: CASSEAWDGRAPYEQYF.

The gene calls are TRBV11-2 and TRBJ2-3; 7 bases are a match to TRBD2. The CDR3 has 16 amino acids. Germline values: CDR1 SGHAT, CDR2 FQNNGV. V lost 3 bases, J lost 1 base, and 7 bases stayed unmatched. The DNA of the CDR3 is TGTGCCAGCAGCTTTACGGCGGGAGTCGGCACAGATACGCAGTATTTT. Translation: CASSFTAGVGTDTQYF.

The chain has TRBV27 and TRBJ2-7; D is uncertain. CDR1 is MNHEY and CDR2 is SMNVEV in the germline V gene (reference sequence). V lost 6 bases and J lost 7, with 16 bases in between. The CDR3 loop spans 13 amino acids. The CDR3, as DNA: TGTGCCAGCAGCCACGGACCCCCGTTGGAGCAGTACTTC. Translating gives CASSHGPPLEQYF.

This chain links TRBV7-6 with TRBJ2-5, with 11 bases aligning to TRBD1. Trimming removed 1 base from V and 4 bases from J; junction bases left unmatched: 2. CDR3 length equals 15 residues. Germline lookup yields CDR1 SGHVS and CDR2 FNYEAQ. The CDR3 region is CASSLGDRGGETQYF. The CDR3 nucleotides are TGTGCCAGCAGCTTAGGGGACAGGGGGGGAGAGACCCAGTACTTC.

The chain couples TRBV7-9 to TRBJ1-2; possible D gene TRBD1, 5 bases. Germline V lookup: CDR1 SEHNR, CDR2 FQNEAQ (reference sequence). V lost 5 bases to trimming and J lost 8 bases, with 18 bases between them. The CDR3 extends over 14 amino acids. CDR3 protein: CASSPVPPGRGYTF. In DNA, the CDR3 is TGTGCCAGCAGCCCGGTACCTCCAGGGAGGGGCTACACCTTC.

As to this clone: This sample includes further DNA sequences coding for the same CDR3. The chain couples TRBV27 to TRBJ2-1, with D unclear. Trimming shortened V by 3 bases and J by 4 bases, and 7 bases separated the two germline ends. Germline assignment: CDR1 MNHEY and CDR2 SMNVEV (reference sequence). This CDR3 has 13 residues. The CDR3 DNA reads as TGTGCCAGCAGTTTGGGCGGATACAATGAGCAGTTCTTC. Translating gives CASSLGGYNEQFF.

The V and J genes are TRBV7-8 and TRBJ1-5; D is ambiguous. The CDR3 spans 14 residues. Germline loops: CDR1 SGHVS, CDR2 FQNEAQ. The germline V and J ends were trimmed by 4 bases and 7 bases, with 14 bases remaining between them. The CDR3 nucleotides read TGTGCCAGCAGCTCCTTGGACCGGGCACAGCCCCAGCATTTT. Amino acid sequence: CASSSLDRAQPQHF.

The chain joins TRBV7-8 to TRBJ2-1; D may correspond to TRBD1 or TRBD2 (5 bases each). The V end lost 5 bases, the J end lost 1 base, and 12 bases lay between the germline ends. Germline CDR1 reads SGHVS; CDR2 reads FQNEAQ. The CDR3 has 15 residues. CDR3 protein: CASSPGRRSYNEQFF. CDR3 nucleotide sequence: TGTGCCAGCAGCCCGGGACGTCGGTCCTACAATGAGCAGTTCTTC.